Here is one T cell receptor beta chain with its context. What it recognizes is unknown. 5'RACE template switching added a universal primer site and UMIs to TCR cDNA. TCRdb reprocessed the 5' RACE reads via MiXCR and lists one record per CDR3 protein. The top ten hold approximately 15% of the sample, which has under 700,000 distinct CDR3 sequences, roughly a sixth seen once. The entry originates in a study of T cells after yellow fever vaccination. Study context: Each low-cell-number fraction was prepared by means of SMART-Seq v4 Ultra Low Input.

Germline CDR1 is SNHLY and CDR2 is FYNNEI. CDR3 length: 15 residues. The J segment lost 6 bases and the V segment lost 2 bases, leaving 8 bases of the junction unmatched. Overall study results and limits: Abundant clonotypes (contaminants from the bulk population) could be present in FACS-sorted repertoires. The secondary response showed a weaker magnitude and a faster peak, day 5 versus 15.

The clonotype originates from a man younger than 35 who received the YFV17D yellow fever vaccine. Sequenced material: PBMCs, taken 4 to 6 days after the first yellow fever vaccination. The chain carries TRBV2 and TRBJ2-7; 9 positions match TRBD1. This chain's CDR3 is CASSETRTGVSEQYF. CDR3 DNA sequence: TGTGCCAGCAGTGAAACCCGGACAGGGGTCTCCGAGCAGTACTTC.